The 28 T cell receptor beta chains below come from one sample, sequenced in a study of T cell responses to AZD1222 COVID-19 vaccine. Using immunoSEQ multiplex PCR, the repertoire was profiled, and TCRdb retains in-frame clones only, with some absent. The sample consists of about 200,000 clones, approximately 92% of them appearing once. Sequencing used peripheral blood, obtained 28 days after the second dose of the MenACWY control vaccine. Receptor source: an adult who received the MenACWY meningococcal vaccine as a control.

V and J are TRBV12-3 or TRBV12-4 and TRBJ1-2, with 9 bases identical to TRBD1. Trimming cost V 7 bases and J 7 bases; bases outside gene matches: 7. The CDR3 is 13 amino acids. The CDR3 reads CASKEQGAGGYTF. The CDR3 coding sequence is TGTGCCAGCAAAGAACAGGGGGCTGGTGGCTACACCTTC.

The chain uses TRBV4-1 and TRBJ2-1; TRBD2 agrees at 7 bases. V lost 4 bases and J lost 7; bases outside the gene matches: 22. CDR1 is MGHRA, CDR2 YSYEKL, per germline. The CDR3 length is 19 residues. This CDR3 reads CASSPHPEGRVGAGNEQFF. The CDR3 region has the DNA TGCGCCAGCAGCCCCCACCCTGAGGGGCGGGTCGGAGCGGGGAATGAGCAGTTCTTC.

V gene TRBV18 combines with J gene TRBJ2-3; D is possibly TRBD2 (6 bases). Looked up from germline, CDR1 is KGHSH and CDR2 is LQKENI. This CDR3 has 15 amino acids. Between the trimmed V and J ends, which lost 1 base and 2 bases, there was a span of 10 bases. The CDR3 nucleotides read TGTGCCAGCTCACCACTGAGGACTATCACAGATACGCAGTATTTT. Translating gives CASSPLRTITDTQYF.

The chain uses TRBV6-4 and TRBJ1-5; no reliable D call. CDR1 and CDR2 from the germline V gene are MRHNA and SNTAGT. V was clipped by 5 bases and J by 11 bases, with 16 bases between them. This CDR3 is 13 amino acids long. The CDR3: CASSKSTAPSQHF. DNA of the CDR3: TGTGCCAGCAGTAAAAGTACCGCTCCTTCCCAGCATTTT.

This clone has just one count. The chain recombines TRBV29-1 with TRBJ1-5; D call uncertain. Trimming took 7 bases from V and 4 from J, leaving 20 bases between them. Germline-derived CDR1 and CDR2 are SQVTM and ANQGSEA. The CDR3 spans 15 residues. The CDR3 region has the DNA TGCAGCGCGGCAGATGGGGTTCTAGGAAATCAGCCCCAGCATTTT. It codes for CSAADGVLGNQPQHF. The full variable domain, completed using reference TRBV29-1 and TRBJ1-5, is SAVISQKPSRDICQRGTSLTIQCQVDSQVTMMFWYRQQPGQSLTLIATANQGSEATYESGFVIDKFPISRPNLTFSTLTVSNMSPEDSSIYLCSAADGVLGNQPQHFGDGTRLSIL.

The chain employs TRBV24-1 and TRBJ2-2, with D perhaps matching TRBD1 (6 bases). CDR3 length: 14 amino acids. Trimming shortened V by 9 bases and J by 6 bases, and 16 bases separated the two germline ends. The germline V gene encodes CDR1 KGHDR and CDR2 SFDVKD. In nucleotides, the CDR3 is TGTGCCACCGCCCGCAGGGGCGCCCCCGGGGAGCTGTTTTTT. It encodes CATARRGAPGELFF.

CDR3 in amino acids: CASRDYEQYF. CDR3 nucleotide sequence: TGTGCCAGCCGCGATTACGAGCAGTACTTC. The chain has TRBV6-5 and TRBJ2-7; no clear D. V was pared by 8 bases and J by 4 bases, with 6 bases between. There are 10 residues in the CDR3. Germline V gene data show CDR1 as MNHEY and CDR2 as SVGAGI.

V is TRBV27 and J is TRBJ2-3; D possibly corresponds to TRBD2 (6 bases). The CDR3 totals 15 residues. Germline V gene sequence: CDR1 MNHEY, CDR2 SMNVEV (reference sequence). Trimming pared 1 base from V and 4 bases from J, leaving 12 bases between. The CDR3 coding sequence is TGTGCCAGCAGTTTATGGGGAGGACGTGCAGATACGCAGTATTTT. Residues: CASSLWGGRADTQYF.

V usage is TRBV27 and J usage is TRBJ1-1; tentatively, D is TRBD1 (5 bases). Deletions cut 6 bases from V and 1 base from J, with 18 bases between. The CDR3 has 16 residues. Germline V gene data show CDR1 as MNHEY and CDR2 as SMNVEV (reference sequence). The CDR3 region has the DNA TGTGCCAGCAGCTACTTAGGGGCTGACAAGAACACTGAAGCTTTCTTT. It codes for CASSYLGADKNTEAFF.

The CDR3 here is CASSPVGSAGRTDTQYF. In nucleotides, the CDR3 is TGTGCCAGCTCACCGGTCGGGAGTGCAGGCAGGACAGATACGCAGTATTTT. The chain links TRBV18 to TRBJ2-3; D might be TRBD2 (6 bases). Trimming cost V 3 bases and J 3 bases, with 19 bases left between them. The CDR3 has 17 residues. Germline CDR1 and CDR2: KGHSH and LQKENI.

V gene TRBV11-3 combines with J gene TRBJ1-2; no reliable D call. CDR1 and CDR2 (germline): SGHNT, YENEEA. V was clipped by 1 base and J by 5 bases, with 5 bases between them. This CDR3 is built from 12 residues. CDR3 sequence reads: CASSLVGYGYTF. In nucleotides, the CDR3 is TGTGCCAGCAGCTTAGTAGGGTATGGCTACACCTTC. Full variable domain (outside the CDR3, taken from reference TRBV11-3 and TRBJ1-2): EAGVVQSPRYKIIEKKQPVAFWCNPISGHNTLYWYLQNLGQGPELLIRYENEEAVDDSQLPKDRFSAERLKGVDSTLKIQPAELGDSAVYLCASSLVGYGYTFGSGTRLTVV.

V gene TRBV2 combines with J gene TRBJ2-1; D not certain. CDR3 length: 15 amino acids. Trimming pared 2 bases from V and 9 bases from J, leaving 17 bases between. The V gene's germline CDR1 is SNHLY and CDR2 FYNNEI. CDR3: CASSEKRTTISEQFF. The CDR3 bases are TGTGCCAGCAGTGAAAAAAGGACCACTATTAGTGAGCAGTTCTTC.

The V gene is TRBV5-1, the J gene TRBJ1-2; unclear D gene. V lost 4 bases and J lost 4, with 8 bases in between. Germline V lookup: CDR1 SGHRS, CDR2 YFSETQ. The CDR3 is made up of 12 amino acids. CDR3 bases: TGCGCCAGCAGCCCCGAAACCTATGGCTACACCTTC. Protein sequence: CASSPETYGYTF. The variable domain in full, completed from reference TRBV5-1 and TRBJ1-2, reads KAGVTQTPRYLIKTRGQQVTLSCSPISGHRSVSWYQQTPGQGLQFLFEYFSETQRNKGNFPGRFSGRQFSNSRSEMNVSTLELGDSALYLCASSPETYGYTFGSGTRLTVV.

Here the CDR3 reads CASSFDVSEAFF. DNA for the CDR3: TGTGCCAGCAGTTTCGATGTCAGTGAAGCTTTCTTT. This chain links TRBV28 with TRBJ1-1; no clear D. The germline gives CDR1 MDHEN, CDR2 SYDVKM. CDR3 length: 12 residues. Between the trimmed V and J ends, which lost 3 bases and 7 bases, there was a span of 9 bases.

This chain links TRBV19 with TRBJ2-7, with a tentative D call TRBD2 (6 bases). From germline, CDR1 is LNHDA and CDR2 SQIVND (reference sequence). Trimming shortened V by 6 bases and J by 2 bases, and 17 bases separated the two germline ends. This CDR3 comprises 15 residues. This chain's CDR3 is CASRPSAAGAYEQYF. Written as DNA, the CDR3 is TGTGCCAGTAGGCCCTCGGCAGCGGGCGCCTACGAGCAGTACTTC.

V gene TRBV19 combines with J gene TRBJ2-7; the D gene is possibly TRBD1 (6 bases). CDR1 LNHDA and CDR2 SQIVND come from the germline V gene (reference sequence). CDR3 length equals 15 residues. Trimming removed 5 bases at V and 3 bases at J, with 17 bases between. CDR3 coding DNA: TGTGCCAGTAGTGCCTTGACAGGTGTCAACTACGAGCAGTACTTC. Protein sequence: CASSALTGVNYEQYF.

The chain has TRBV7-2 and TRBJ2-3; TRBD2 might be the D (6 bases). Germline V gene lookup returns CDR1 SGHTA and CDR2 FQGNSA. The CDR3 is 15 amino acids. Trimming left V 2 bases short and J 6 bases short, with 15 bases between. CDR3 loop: CASSLSGLGSDTQYF. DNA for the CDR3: TGTGCCAGCAGCTTATCGGGGCTCGGGAGTGATACGCAGTATTTT. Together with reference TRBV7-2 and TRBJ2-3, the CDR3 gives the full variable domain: GAGVSQSPSNKVTEKGKDVELRCDPISGHTALYWYRQSLGQGLEFLIYFQGNSAPDKSGLPSDRFSAERTGGSVSTLTIQRTQQEDSAVYLCASSLSGLGSDTQYFGPGTRLTVL.

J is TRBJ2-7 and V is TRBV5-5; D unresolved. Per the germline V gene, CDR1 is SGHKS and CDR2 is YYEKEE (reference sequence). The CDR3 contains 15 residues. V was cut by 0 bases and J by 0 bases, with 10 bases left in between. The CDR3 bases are TGTGCCAGCAGCTTGGTGGCCCTCCCCTCCTACGAGCAGTACTTC. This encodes CASSLVALPSYEQYF.

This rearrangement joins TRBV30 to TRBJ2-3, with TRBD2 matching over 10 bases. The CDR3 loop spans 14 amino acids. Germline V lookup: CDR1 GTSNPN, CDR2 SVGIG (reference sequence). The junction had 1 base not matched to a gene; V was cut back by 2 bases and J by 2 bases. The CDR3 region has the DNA TGTGCCTGGAGTACTAGCGGGGCCACAGATACGCAGTATTTT. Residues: CAWSTSGATDTQYF.

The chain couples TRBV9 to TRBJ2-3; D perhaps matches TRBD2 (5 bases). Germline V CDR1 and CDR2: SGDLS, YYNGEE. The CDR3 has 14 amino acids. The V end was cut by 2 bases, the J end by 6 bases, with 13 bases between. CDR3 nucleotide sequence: TGTGCCAGCAGCGTGGACGGGGTCGTGGATACGCAGTATTTT. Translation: CASSVDGVVDTQYF.

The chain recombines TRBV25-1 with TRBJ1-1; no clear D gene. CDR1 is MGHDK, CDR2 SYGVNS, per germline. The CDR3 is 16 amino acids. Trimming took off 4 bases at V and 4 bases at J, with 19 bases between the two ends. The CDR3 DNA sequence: TGTGCCAGCAGTGGACTCTCAAGTTCGGGAGGCACTGAAGCTTTCTTT. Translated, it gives CASSGLSSSGGTEAFF.

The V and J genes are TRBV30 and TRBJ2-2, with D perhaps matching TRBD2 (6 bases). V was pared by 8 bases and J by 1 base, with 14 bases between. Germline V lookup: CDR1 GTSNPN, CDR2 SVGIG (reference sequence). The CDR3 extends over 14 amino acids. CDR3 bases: TGTGCCGTTGTGGGGGGAGGGAACACCGGGGAGCTGTTTTTT. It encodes CAVVGGGNTGELFF.

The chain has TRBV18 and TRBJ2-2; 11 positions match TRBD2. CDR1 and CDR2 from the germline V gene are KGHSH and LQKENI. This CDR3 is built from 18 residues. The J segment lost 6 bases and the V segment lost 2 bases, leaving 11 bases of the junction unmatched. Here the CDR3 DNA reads TGTGCCAGCTCACCAAAGAGCCCCGGGACTAGCGGACCCGGGGAGCTGTTTTTT. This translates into CASSPKSPGTSGPGELFF.

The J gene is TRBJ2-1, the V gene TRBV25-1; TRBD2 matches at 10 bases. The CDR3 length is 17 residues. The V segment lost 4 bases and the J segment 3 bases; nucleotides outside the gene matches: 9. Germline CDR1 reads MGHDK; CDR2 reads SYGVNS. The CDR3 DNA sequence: TGTGCCAGCAGTGTCCTTGAGGGGACTAGCGACTACAATGAGCAGTTCTTC. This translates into CASSVLEGTSDYNEQFF.

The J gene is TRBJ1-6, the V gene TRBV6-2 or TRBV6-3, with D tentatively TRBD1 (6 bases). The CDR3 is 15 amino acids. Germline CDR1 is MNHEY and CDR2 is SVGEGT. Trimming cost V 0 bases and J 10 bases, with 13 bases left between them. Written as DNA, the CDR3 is TGTGCCAGCAGTTACTCGGGCCAGGGGTACTCACCCCTCCACTTT. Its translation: CASSYSGQGYSPLHF.

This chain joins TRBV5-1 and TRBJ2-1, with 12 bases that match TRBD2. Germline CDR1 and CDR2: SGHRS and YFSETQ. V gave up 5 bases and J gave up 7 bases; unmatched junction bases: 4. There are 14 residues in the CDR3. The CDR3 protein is CASRLAGGSNEQFF. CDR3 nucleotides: TGCGCCAGCAGACTAGCGGGAGGTAGTAATGAGCAGTTCTTC.

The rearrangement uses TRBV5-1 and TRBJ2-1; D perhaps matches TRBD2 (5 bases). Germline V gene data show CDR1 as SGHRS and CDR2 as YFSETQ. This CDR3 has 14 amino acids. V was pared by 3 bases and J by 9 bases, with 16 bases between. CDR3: CASSSDYPWGEQFF. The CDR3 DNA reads TGCGCCAGCAGCTCCGACTACCCATGGGGTGAGCAGTTCTTC.

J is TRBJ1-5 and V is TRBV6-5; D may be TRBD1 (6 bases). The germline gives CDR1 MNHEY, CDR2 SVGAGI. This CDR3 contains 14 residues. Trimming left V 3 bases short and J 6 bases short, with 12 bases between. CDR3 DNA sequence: TGTGCCAGCAGTTATGGGGGGCCCGGTCAGCCCCAGCATTTT. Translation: CASSYGGPGQPQHF.